The clone carrying this T cell receptor (beta chain) was found many times. TCRdb re-analysed the PCR reads in MiXCR, keeping a single row per CDR3 protein. The data show some 650,000 distinct CDR3 sequences, with 15% to 20% seen just once and roughly 0.83% held by the top ten. The data stem from a study of molecular identifiers for immune sequencing clone quantification. The CDR3 has 13 amino acids. V was cut by 3 bases and J by 6 bases, with 10 bases left in between. Germline-derived CDR1 and CDR2 are SGHVS and FQNEAQ. The receptor's source is a human donor in good health. Some libraries in this study had Jurkat cell RNA spiked in. The sample taken for sequencing was naive CD8+ T cells from blood, with Jurkat cell RNA spiked in. Noted subset: FACS-sorted CD8+CD4-CCR7+CD45RA+ naive T cells. This rearrangement joins TRBV7-8 to TRBJ2-3; possible D gene TRBD1, 6 bases. The CDR3 reads CASSFTQGDTQYF. CDR3 DNA sequence: TGTGCCAGCAGCTTCACTCAGGGGGATACGCAGTATTTT.